Listed below are T cell receptor beta chains from one sample, sequenced in a study of T-cell reconstitution after alpha-beta-depleted transplantation in children. Using its own MiXCR run on the PCR reads, TCRdb lists one record per CDR3 protein. The data contain 500,000 to 750,000 distinct CDR3 sequences, around 27% of them singletons. Sequenced here: PBMCs, sampled before TCRalphabeta/CD19-depleted stem cell transplant. These receptors were taken from a boy under two years old with Wiskott-Aldrich syndrome, due to receive a stem cell transplant. CDR3s leave out the opening cysteine and the closing phenylalanine or tryptophan. A D gene is named only where the DNA matches it firmly.

v_gene: TRBV20-1; j_gene: TRBJ1-4; d_gene: TRBD1; CDR3aa: SALDRGSGEKLF
v_gene: TRBV24-1; j_gene: TRBJ1-5; d_gene: .; CDR3aa: ATSANLIAEPQH
v_gene: TRBV20-1; j_gene: TRBJ2-5; d_gene: .; CDR3aa: SARDRGRETQY
v_gene: TRBV5-6; j_gene: TRBJ2-1; d_gene: .; CDR3aa: ASSLELRYNEQF
v_gene: TRBV20-1; j_gene: TRBJ2-1; d_gene: .; CDR3aa: SAPPQGLGRNEQF
v_gene: TRBV4-1; j_gene: TRBJ2-5; d_gene: .; CDR3aa: ASSQDLGAVQETQY
v_gene: TRBV2; j_gene: TRBJ2-1; d_gene: TRBD2; CDR3aa: ASSEKTSGSYNEQF
v_gene: TRBV12-3/TRBV12-4; j_gene: TRBJ1-2; d_gene: .; CDR3aa: ASSSSGRRYT
v_gene: TRBV9; j_gene: TRBJ2-7; d_gene: .; CDR3aa: ARRLGGTYEQY
v_gene: TRBV20-1; j_gene: TRBJ2-3; d_gene: TRBD2; CDR3aa: SARVHSGSTDTQY
v_gene: TRBV5-1; j_gene: TRBJ2-7; d_gene: .; CDR3aa: ASSTSGQYEQY
v_gene: TRBV6-1; j_gene: TRBJ2-1; d_gene: .; CDR3aa: ASGFSYNEQF
v_gene: TRBV10-2; j_gene: TRBJ2-3; d_gene: TRBD1; CDR3aa: ASSVKQGLPTDTQY
v_gene: TRBV27; j_gene: TRBJ2-6; d_gene: TRBD1; CDR3aa: ASRGTEAGANVLT
v_gene: TRBV10-3; j_gene: TRBJ2-6; d_gene: TRBD1; CDR3aa: AIGPGTGSGANVLT
v_gene: TRBV5-1; j_gene: TRBJ2-2; d_gene: TRBD2; CDR3aa: ASSWEGPSGELF
v_gene: TRBV14; j_gene: TRBJ1-1; d_gene: TRBD1; CDR3aa: ASSQGLGQGDLNTEAF
v_gene: TRBV10-3; j_gene: TRBJ2-2; d_gene: TRBD2; CDR3aa: ATGNGAGWTGELF
v_gene: TRBV6-5; j_gene: TRBJ2-3; d_gene: TRBD2; CDR3aa: ASGGLAGDTQY
v_gene: TRBV12-3/TRBV12-4; j_gene: TRBJ2-1; d_gene: TRBD2; CDR3aa: ASSPLAGRYNEQF
v_gene: TRBV7-2; j_gene: TRBJ1-2; d_gene: TRBD1; CDR3aa: ASSLPGRQGYGYT
v_gene: TRBV29-1; j_gene: TRBJ2-5; d_gene: TRBD2; CDR3aa: SVVVAGQETQY
v_gene: TRBV7-9; j_gene: TRBJ1-3; d_gene: TRBD1; CDR3aa: ASSSGTGTGGNTIY
v_gene: TRBV5-1; j_gene: TRBJ2-7; d_gene: .; CDR3aa: ASSKEGYEQY
v_gene: TRBV6-1; j_gene: TRBJ2-1; d_gene: TRBD2; CDR3aa: ASSKLGLADYNEQF
v_gene: TRBV5-5; j_gene: TRBJ2-5; d_gene: .; CDR3aa: ASSQGFGTQY
v_gene: TRBV20-1; j_gene: TRBJ2-5; d_gene: TRBD2; CDR3aa: SARAYIQGLAGGETQY
v_gene: TRBV4-1; j_gene: TRBJ2-3; d_gene: .; CDR3aa: ASSQGLANTDTQY
v_gene: TRBV20-1; j_gene: TRBJ2-5; d_gene: TRBD2; CDR3aa: SARRLALGETQY
v_gene: TRBV5-1; j_gene: TRBJ2-7; d_gene: .; CDR3aa: ASCLAVPSYEQY
v_gene: TRBV5-1; j_gene: TRBJ2-2; d_gene: TRBD1; CDR3aa: ASNTLDRANGELF
v_gene: TRBV6-1; j_gene: TRBJ2-7; d_gene: .; CDR3aa: ASISNYEQY
v_gene: TRBV30; j_gene: TRBJ1-4; d_gene: .; CDR3aa: ACIFGNEKLF
v_gene: TRBV14; j_gene: TRBJ2-2; d_gene: TRBD1; CDR3aa: ASSQRQGTTGELF
v_gene: TRBV5-6; j_gene: TRBJ1-1; d_gene: TRBD1; CDR3aa: ASRLGTGDTEAF
v_gene: TRBV25-1; j_gene: TRBJ2-1; d_gene: .; CDR3aa: ASSPPGVGEQF
v_gene: TRBV12-3/TRBV12-4; j_gene: TRBJ2-7; d_gene: .; CDR3aa: ASSLNLRGSYEQY
v_gene: TRBV12-3/TRBV12-4; j_gene: TRBJ2-5; d_gene: TRBD2; CDR3aa: ASSLGTSKQETQY
v_gene: TRBV12-3/TRBV12-4; j_gene: TRBJ1-1; d_gene: .; CDR3aa: ASIQHSNTEAF
v_gene: TRBV10-3; j_gene: TRBJ2-1; d_gene: TRBD1; CDR3aa: AISESTGAYNEQF
v_gene: TRBV20-1; j_gene: TRBJ2-3; d_gene: .; CDR3aa: SARDLGRTQY
v_gene: TRBV29-1; j_gene: TRBJ2-5; d_gene: .; CDR3aa: SVIKGVQETQY
v_gene: TRBV5-1; j_gene: TRBJ2-1; d_gene: .; CDR3aa: ASSWTTYNEQF
v_gene: TRBV28; j_gene: TRBJ2-7; d_gene: TRBD2; CDR3aa: ASSFKGGSSSEQY
v_gene: TRBV19; j_gene: TRBJ2-6; d_gene: .; CDR3aa: ASSQGANVLT
v_gene: TRBV9; j_gene: TRBJ2-5; d_gene: TRBD2; CDR3aa: ASGPGLAGGLETQY
v_gene: TRBV5-1; j_gene: TRBJ2-7; d_gene: .; CDR3aa: ASSFSILYSYEQY
v_gene: TRBV5-1; j_gene: TRBJ2-1; d_gene: TRBD2; CDR3aa: ASSYIAGGPLEQF
v_gene: TRBV7-2; j_gene: TRBJ2-5; d_gene: .; CDR3aa: ASSLDYPQETQY
v_gene: TRBV2; j_gene: TRBJ2-1; d_gene: .; CDR3aa: ASRVVPVGEQF
v_gene: TRBV12-3/TRBV12-4; j_gene: TRBJ2-5; d_gene: .; CDR3aa: ASSSRTETQY
v_gene: TRBV10-3; j_gene: TRBJ1-1; d_gene: .; CDR3aa: ATRGVSTEAF
v_gene: TRBV3-1; j_gene: TRBJ1-1; d_gene: TRBD1; CDR3aa: ASRHRGLKTEAF